This entry describes one T cell receptor (beta chain). These data belong to a study of blood T cell repertoires in COVID-19. As originally analysed: How many nucleated cells were present was estimated from reference gene primer amplification. Only in-frame clones appear in the TCRdb table, and some are missing; sequencing was by immunoSEQ multiplex PCR. The V and J calls and clone size come from that table; D and trimming were worked out from the DNA. The sample records 100,000 to 150,000 clones, about 81% being singletons. J lost 5 bases, V lost 7 bases, and 13 bases had no gene match. The CDR3 loop spans 15 amino acids. Germline V CDR1 and CDR2: SGHRS, YFSETQ.

The sequenced sample was peripheral blood. This chain uses TRBV5-1 with TRBJ2-5; 8 bases match TRBD2. The clonotype originates from a woman aged 80 or older with acute or convalescent COVID-19. The CDR3 here is CASGGTGGYRETQYF. The CDR3 nucleotides read TGCGCCAGCGGTGGGACGGGAGGGTACAGGGAGACCCAGTACTTC. Based on the CDR3 plus reference TRBV5-1 and TRBJ2-5, the full variable domain is KAGVTQTPRYLIKTRGQQVTLSCSPISGHRSVSWYQQTPGQGLQFLFEYFSETQRNKGNFPGRFSGRQFSNSRSEMNVSTLELGDSALYLCASGGTGGYRETQYFGPGTRLLVL.